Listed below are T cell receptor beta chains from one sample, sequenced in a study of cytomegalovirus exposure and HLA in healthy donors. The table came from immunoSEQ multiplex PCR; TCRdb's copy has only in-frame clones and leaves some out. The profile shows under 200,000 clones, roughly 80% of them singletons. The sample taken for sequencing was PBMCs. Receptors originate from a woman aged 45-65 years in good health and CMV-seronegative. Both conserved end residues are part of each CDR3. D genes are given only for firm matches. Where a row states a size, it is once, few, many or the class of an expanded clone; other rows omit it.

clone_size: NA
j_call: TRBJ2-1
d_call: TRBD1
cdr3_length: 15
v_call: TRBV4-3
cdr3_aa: CASSPRDRLYNEQFF
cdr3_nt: TGCGCCAGCAGCCCCCGGGACAGGCTTTACAATGAGCAGTTCTTC

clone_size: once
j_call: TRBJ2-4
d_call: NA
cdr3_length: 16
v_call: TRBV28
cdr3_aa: CASSTGGAVAKNIQYF
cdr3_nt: TGTGCCAGCAGTACAGGGGGGGCCGTAGCCAAAAACATTCAGTACTTC

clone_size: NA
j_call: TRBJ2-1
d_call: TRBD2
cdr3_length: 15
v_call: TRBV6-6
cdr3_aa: CASSGGTSAYNEQFF
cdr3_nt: TGTGCCAGCAGTGGCGGGACTAGCGCCTACAATGAGCAGTTCTTC

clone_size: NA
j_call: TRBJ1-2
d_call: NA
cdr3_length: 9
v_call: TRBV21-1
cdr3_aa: CAPPDGYTF
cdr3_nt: TGTGCCCCCCCTGATGGCTACACCTTC

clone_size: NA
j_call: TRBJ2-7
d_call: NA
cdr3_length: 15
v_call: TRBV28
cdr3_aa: CASSSADSFSYEQYF
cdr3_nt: TGTGCCAGCAGTTCAGCTGACAGTTTCTCCTACGAGCAGTACTTC

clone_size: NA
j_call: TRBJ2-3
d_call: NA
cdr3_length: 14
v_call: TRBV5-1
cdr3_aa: CASSPAGGYDTQYF
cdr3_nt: TGCGCCAGCAGTCCCGCCGGGGGATATGATACGCAGTATTTT

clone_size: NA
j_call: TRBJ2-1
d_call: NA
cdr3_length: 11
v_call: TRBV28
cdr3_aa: CASSFPNEQFF
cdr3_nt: TGTGCCAGCAGTTTCCCTAATGAGCAGTTCTTC

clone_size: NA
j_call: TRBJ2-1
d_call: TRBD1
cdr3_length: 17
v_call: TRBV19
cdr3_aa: CASSLGPNRGPGNEQFF
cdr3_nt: TGTGCCAGTAGTCTGGGCCCCAACAGGGGGCCTGGCAATGAGCAGTTCTTC

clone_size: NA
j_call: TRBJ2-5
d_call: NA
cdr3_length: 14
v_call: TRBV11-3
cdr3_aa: CASSLGQSQETQYF
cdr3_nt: TGTGCCAGCAGCTTAGGACAGAGCCAAGAGACCCAGTACTTC

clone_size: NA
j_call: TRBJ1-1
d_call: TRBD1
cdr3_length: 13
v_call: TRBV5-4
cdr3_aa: CASSLAPGQEAFF
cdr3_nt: TGTGCCAGCAGCTTGGCCCCGGGACAGGAAGCTTTCTTT

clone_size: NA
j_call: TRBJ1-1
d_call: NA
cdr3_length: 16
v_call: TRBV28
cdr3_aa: CASSSPGRAGNTEAFF
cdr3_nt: TGTGCCAGCAGTTCTCCAGGTCGGGCGGGGAACACTGAAGCTTTCTTT

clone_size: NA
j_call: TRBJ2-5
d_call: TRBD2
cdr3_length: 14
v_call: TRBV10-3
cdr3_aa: CATSSGLAEETQYF
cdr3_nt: TGTGCCACCTCGTCGGGACTAGCGGAAGAGACCCAGTACTTC

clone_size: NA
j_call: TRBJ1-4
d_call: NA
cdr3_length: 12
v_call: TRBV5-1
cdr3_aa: CASSLGGEKLFF
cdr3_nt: TGCGCCAGCAGCTTGGGAGGGGAAAAACTGTTTTTT

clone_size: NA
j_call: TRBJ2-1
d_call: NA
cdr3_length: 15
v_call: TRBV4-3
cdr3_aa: CASSQNRERGNEQFF
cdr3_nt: TGCGCCAGCAGCCAAAACAGGGAGAGAGGCAATGAGCAGTTCTTC

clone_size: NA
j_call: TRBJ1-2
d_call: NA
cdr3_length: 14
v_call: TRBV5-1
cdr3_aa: CASTSLEGAYGYTF
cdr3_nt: TGCGCCAGCACCTCTCTGGAGGGTGCCTATGGCTACACCTTC

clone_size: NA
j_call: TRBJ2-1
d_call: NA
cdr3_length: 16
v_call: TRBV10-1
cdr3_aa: CASSEGLAGPYNEQFF
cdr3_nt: TGCGCCAGCAGTGAAGGCTTGGCGGGGCCCTACAATGAGCAGTTCTTC

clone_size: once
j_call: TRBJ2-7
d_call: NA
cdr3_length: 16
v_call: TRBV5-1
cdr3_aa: CASSPEAGRLAYEQYF
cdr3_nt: TGCGCCAGCAGCCCGGAGGCGGGGCGGCTTGCCTACGAGCAGTACTTC

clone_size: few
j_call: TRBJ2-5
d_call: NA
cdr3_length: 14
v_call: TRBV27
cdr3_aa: CASRQDRTQETQYF
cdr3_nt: TGTGCCAGCAGACAAGACAGGACTCAAGAGACCCAGTACTTC

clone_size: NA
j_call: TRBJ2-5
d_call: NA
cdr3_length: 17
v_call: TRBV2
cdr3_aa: CASSEGGFGGLQETQYF
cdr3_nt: TGTGCCAGCAGTGAAGGGGGATTCGGAGGACTACAAGAGACCCAGTACTTC

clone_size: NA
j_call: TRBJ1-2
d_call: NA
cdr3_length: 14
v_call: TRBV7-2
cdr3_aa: CASGGGLVDYGYTF
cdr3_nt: TGTGCCAGCGGCGGGGGCCTCGTCGACTATGGCTACACCTTC

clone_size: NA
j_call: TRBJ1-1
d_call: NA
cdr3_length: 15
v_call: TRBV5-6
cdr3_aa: CASSLSPGLNTEAFF
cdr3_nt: TGTGCCAGCAGCTTGTCTCCAGGATTGAACACTGAAGCTTTCTTT

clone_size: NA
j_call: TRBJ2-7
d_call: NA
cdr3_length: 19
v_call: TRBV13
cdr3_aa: CASSSLLLSGHPQPYEQYF
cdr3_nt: TGTGCCAGCAGCTCCCTTTTGCTTTCGGGACACCCTCAGCCCTACGAGCAGTACTTC

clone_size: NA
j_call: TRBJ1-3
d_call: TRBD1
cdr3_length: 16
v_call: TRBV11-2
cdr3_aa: CASGARQGIYGNTIYF
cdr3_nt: TGTGCCAGCGGCGCCCGACAGGGGATTTATGGAAACACCATATATTTT

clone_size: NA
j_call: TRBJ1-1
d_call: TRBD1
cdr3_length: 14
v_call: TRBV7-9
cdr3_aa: CASSSRQGHTEAFF
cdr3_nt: TGTGCCAGCAGCTCTCGACAGGGGCATACTGAAGCTTTCTTT

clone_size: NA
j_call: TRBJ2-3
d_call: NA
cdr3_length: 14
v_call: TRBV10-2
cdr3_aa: CASVDLLGTDTQYF
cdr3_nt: TGCGCCAGCGTCGACTTATTGGGCACAGATACGCAGTATTTT

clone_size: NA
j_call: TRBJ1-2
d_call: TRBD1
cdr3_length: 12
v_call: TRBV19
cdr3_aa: CATYRGYYGYTF
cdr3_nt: TGTGCCACCTACAGGGGGTACTATGGCTACACCTTC

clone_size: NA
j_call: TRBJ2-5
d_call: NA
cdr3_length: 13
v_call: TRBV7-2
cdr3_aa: CASSFGARVTQYF
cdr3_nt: TGTGCCAGCAGCTTTGGCGCCAGGGTGACCCAGTACTTC

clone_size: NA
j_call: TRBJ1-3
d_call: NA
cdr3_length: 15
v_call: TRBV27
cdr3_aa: CASRASGGRGNTIYF
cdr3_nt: TGTGCCAGCAGGGCCTCCGGGGGGCGCGGAAACACCATATATTTT